This is a list of T cell receptor beta chains from one sample in a study of blood T cell repertoires in COVID-19. Data came from immunoSEQ multiplex PCR; TCRdb stores just in-frame clones and leaves some out. The profile covers roughly 120,000 clones, with roughly 80% appearing a single time and 2.5% to 3% taken by the ten largest. The sample was peripheral blood. The receptors here all came from a man aged 45 to 65 with acute or convalescent COVID-19. CDR3s include the opening cysteine and the closing phenylalanine or tryptophan. Fields, in order: clone size, D gene, V gene, J gene, CDR3 protein, CDR3 DNA. D genes are given only for firm matches. Not all rows give a size; the values are once, few, many and, for expanded clones, a class.

.	TRBD2	TRBV6-5	TRBJ2-1	CASSYPSGDNEQFF	TGTGCCAGCAGTTACCCTAGCGGGGACAATGAGCAGTTCTTC
.	.	TRBV5-1	TRBJ1-6	CASSYSGGSSYNSPLHF	TGCGCCAGCAGCTACTCCGGGGGGAGCTCCTATAATTCACCCCTCCACTTT
.	.	TRBV2	TRBJ2-6	CASRSGFIGANVLTF	TGTGCCAGCAGGTCAGGGTTCATTGGGGCCAACGTCCTGACTTTC
few	TRBD1	TRBV6-1	TRBJ1-6	CASSETGRTGDSPLHF	TGTGCCAGCAGTGAAACTGGGAGGACAGGGGATTCACCCCTCCACTTT
.	TRBD1	TRBV7-2	TRBJ2-1	CASSGDRGASGRPVYEQFF	TGTGCCAGCAGCGGAGACAGGGGGGCCTCGGGTCGGCCAGTCTATGAGCAGTTCTTC
.	TRBD1	TRBV5-1	TRBJ1-2	CASTWGTGGAYGYTF	TGCGCCAGCACCTGGGGGACAGGGGGTGCCTATGGCTACACCTTC
.	.	TRBV28	TRBJ2-7	CASPVPQLQYYEQYF	TGTGCCAGCCCCGTCCCACAGCTTCAATACTACGAGCAGTACTTC
.	.	TRBV11-3	TRBJ2-7	CASSLQGSYEQYF	TGTGCCAGCAGCTTACAGGGGTCGTACGAGCAGTACTTC
.	.	TRBV7-9	TRBJ2-6	CASSPSSGANVLTF	TGTGCCAGCAGCCCTAGCTCTGGGGCCAACGTCCTGACTTTC
.	.	TRBV12-3/TRBV12-4	TRBJ1-2	CASSYDSLYGYTF	TGTGCCAGCAGTTATGACAGCCTCTATGGCTACACCTTC
once	TRBD1	TRBV3-1/TRBV3-2	TRBJ1-6	CASSQSGQSSYNSPLHF	TGTGCCAGCAGCCAATCGGGACAGAGCTCCTATAATTCACCCCTCCACTTT
.	.	TRBV6-5	TRBJ2-7	CASSSTGWVYEQYF	TGTGCCAGCAGCTCCACAGGGTGGGTCTACGAGCAGTACTTC
.	TRBD1	TRBV25-1	TRBJ1-2	CASSVAGTGNFGYTF	TGTGCCAGCAGTGTCGCCGGGACAGGGAACTTTGGCTACACCTTC
once	.	TRBV28	TRBJ2-7	CASSPGVGRTSYEQYF	TGTGCCAGCAGTCCAGGGGTGGGGCGAACTTCCTACGAGCAGTACTTC
.	TRBD2	TRBV29-1	TRBJ2-3	CSVAGTSGFGTDTQYF	TGCAGCGTCGCCGGGACTAGCGGGTTCGGCACAGATACGCAGTATTTT
few	.	TRBV28	TRBJ1-3	CASITPSGSGNTIYF	TGTGCCAGCATCACTCCCAGCGGTTCTGGAAACACCATATATTTT
.	TRBD2	TRBV19	TRBJ2-1	CASSTWTSGNEQFF	TGTGCCAGTAGTACCTGGACTAGCGGGAATGAGCAGTTCTTC
.	TRBD2	TRBV19	TRBJ2-1	CASSNPGLGTPGQFF	TGTGCCAGTAGTAACCCGGGACTAGGAACCCCGGGGCAGTTCTTC
few	TRBD1	TRBV5-1	TRBJ2-1	CASSLGDREVDEQFF	TGCGCCAGCAGCTTGGGGGACAGGGAAGTTGATGAGCAGTTCTTC
few	TRBD1	TRBV10-2	TRBJ1-3	CASQTGGSGNTIYF	TGCGCCAGCCAGACAGGGGGCTCTGGAAACACCATATATTTT
.	TRBD1	TRBV10-3	TRBJ1-1	CAISVQPTGGPYTEAFF	TGTGCCATCAGTGTACAGCCGACAGGGGGCCCCTACACTGAAGCTTTCTTT
.	TRBD1	TRBV2	TRBJ1-4	CASTSDRVDWSLNEKLFF	TGTGCCAGCACCTCAGACAGGGTTGATTGGTCACTTAATGAAAAACTGTTTTTT
.	.	TRBV18	TRBJ1-1	CASSPTTENTEAFF	TGTGCCAGCTCACCCACGACAGAGAACACTGAAGCTTTCTTT
.	TRBD1	TRBV24-1	TRBJ1-2	CATSPPDREGYTF	TGTGCCACCAGTCCCCCCGACAGGGAGGGCTACACCTTC
few	.	TRBV7-3	TRBJ2-7	CATETTRGSYEQYF	TGTGCCACAGAAACGACTAGGGGCTCGTACGAGCAGTACTTC
.	TRBD1	TRBV30	TRBJ1-4	CAGRQGSSTNEKLFF	TGTGCCGGCAGACAGGGGTCCTCAACTAATGAAAAACTGTTTTTT
.	.	TRBV19	TRBJ2-7	CASSIVGRFYEQYF	TGTGCCAGTAGTATAGTCGGCAGGTTCTACGAGCAGTACTTC
.	.	TRBV28	TRBJ2-4	CASSRLGGTKNIQYF	TGTGCCAGCAGCCGACTGGGGGGAACCAAAAACATTCAGTACTTC
.	TRBD2	TRBV27	TRBJ2-5	CASSLLAPTGETQYF	TGTGCCAGCAGCTTACTAGCGCCCACGGGGGAGACCCAGTACTTC
.	.	TRBV19	TRBJ1-1	CASSSGWGDTEAFF	TGTGCCAGTAGTTCCGGGTGGGGGGACACTGAAGCTTTCTTT
.	TRBD2	TRBV7-6	TRBJ2-7	CASSFQREASYEQYF	TGTGCCAGCAGCTTCCAGCGGGAGGCGTCCTACGAGCAGTACTTC
.	.	TRBV5-6	TRBJ2-4	CASSLEGYLAKNIQYF	TGTGCCAGCAGCTTGGAGGGGTATCTAGCCAAAAACATTCAGTACTTC
.	.	TRBV2	TRBJ2-7	CASRGPGDSYEQYF	TGTGCCAGCAGAGGGCCAGGGGATAGCTACGAGCAGTACTTC
once	.	TRBV21-1	TRBJ1-2	CASSKFRENYGYTF	TGTGCCAGCAGCAAATTTCGCGAGAACTATGGCTACACCTTC
.	TRBD1	TRBV9	TRBJ1-1	CASSQGTGNTEAFF	TGTGCCAGCAGCCAGGGGACAGGGAACACTGAAGCTTTCTTT
.	TRBD2	TRBV11-2	TRBJ2-1	CASSPQRDSGMPSYNEQFF	TGTGCCAGCAGCCCCCAGAGGGATAGCGGGATGCCTTCCTACAATGAGCAGTTCTTC
.	.	TRBV7-2	TRBJ1-5	CASSATGNQPQHF	TGTGCCAGCAGCGCCACAGGGAACCAGCCCCAGCATTTT
.	TRBD2	TRBV6-6	TRBJ2-5	CASRASGGVETQYF	TGTGCCAGCAGGGCTAGCGGGGGGGTAGAGACCCAGTACTTC
.	.	TRBV3-1/TRBV3-2	TRBJ2-4	CASSRRGLAKNIQYF	TGTGCCAGCAGCCGTAGGGGCTTAGCCAAAAACATTCAGTACTTC
.	.	TRBV2	TRBJ2-4	CASMVPGNIQYF	TGTGCCAGCATGGTCCCAGGAAACATTCAGTACTTC